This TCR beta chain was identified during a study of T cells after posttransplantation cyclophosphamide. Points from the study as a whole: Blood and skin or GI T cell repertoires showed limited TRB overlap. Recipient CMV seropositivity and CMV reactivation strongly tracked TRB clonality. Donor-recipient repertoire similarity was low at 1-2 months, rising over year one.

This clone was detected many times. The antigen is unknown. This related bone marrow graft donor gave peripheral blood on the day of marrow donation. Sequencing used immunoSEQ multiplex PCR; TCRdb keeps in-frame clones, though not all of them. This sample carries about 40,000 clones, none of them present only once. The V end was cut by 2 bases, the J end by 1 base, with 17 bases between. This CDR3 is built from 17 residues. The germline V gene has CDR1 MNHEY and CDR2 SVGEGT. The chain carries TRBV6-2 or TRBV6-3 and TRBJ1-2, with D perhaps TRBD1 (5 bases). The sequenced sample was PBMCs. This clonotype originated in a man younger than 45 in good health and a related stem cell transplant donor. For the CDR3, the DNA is TGTGCCAGCAGTTACGACAGCCCGGGGGGACTTAACTATGGCTACACCTTC. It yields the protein CASSYDSPGGLNYGYTF.